This T cell receptor (beta chain) was sequenced during a study of T cell changes during pregnancy in multiple sclerosis. Produced via immunoSEQ multiplex PCR; TCRdb's table is partial and in-frame only. The repertoire holds fewer than 50,000 clones, with roughly nine tenths as singletons. Germline CDR1 is SGHDN and CDR2 is FVKESK. The ends were cut back, 2 bases at V and 5 bases at J, with 10 bases in the middle. There are 14 residues in the CDR3. This chain connects TRBV14 to TRBJ2-1, with D unresolved. The sequencing here drew on CD4+ T cells from peripheral blood mononuclear cells, taken in the third trimester of pregnancy. This sequence originates from a female donor with multiple sclerosis, enrolled in a pregnancy study. The CDR3 protein is CASSQRRRDNEQFF. For the CDR3, the DNA is TGTGCCAGCAGCCAACGAAGGAGAGACAATGAGCAGTTCTTC.